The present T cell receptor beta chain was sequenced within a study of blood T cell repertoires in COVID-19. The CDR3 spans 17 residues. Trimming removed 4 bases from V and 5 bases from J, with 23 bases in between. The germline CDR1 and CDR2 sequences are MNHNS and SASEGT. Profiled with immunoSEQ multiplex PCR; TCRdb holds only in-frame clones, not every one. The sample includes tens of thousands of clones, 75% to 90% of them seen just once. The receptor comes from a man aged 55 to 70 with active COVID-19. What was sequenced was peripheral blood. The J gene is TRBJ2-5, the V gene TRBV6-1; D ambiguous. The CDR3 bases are TGTGCCAGCAGTGTAAGACTGGATCGTACTGAGTTCGAGACCCAGTACTTC. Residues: CASSVRLDRTEFETQYF.